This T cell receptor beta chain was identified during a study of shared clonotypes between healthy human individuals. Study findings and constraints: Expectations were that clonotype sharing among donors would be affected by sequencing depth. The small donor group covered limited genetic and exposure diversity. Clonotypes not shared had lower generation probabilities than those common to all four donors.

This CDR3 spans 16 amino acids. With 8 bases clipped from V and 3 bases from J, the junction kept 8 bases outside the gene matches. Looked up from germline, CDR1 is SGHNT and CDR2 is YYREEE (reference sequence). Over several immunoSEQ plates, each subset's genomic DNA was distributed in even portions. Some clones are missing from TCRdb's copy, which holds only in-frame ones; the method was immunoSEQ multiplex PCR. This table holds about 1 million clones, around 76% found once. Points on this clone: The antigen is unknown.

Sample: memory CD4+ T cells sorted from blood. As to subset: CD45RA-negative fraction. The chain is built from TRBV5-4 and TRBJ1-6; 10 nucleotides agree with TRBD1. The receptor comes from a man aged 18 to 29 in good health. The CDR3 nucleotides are TGTGCCAGTCATTCGACAGGGGGCCTCTATAATTCACCCCTCCACTTT. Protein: CASHSTGGLYNSPLHF.